This T cell receptor (beta chain) was found in a study of T cells in Graves' hyperthyroidism and ophthalmopathy. TCR beta CDR3 sequences were amplified from RNA transcripts. The TCR CDR3 was amplified in a first-round RT-PCR using the HTBI primer set. One entry per CDR3 protein, called by TCRdb with MiXCR from the multiplex PCR reads. In the table there are approximately 400,000 distinct CDR3 sequences, 15% to 20% of which are singletons. Germline values: CDR1 MNHEY, CDR2 SMNVEV (reference sequence). The CDR3 runs 13 residues. The V and J ends lost 3 bases and 7 bases, in that order; junction bases with no gene match: 5. Uncontrolled infections, other autoimmune diseases, pregnancy or lactation led to exclusion of patients. Diagnoses were made from clinical symptoms, serum measures (thyroxine and TRAb), thyroid ultrasound and orbital computed tomography. Study results and limitations: Ophthalmopathy could be told apart from stable hyperthyroidism with a 13 V-J model.

This clonotype was found many times. What it recognizes is unknown. Specimen: blood. This sequence originates from a woman between 18 and 29 years old with Graves' hyperthyroidism. The rearrangement uses TRBV27 and TRBJ2-7, with 8 positions matching TRBD1. The CDR3 nucleotides are TGTGCCAGCAGTTTTATGGACAGGGAGGAGCAGTACTTC. Residues: CASSFMDREEQYF.